This T cell receptor beta chain was captured in a study of preoperative IRX-2 immunotherapy in early breast cancer. Profiling relied on immunoSEQ multiplex PCR, and the TCRdb table lists in-frame clones only, not all of them. The sample includes around 34,000 clones, roughly 96% of them seen just once. Trimming took off 2 bases at V and 3 bases at J, with 11 bases between the two ends. The CDR3 is 15 residues long. The germline CDR1 and CDR2 sequences are SGHRS and YFSETQ. This sample's treatment: preoperative locoregional IRX-2 cytokine immunotherapy. This phase Ib study tested locoregional IRX-2 cytokine immunotherapy given before surgery.

The material was obtained from a patient treated with IRX-2 immunotherapy. The sequence derives from a human donor with breast cancer. The chain is built from TRBV5-1 and TRBJ2-2, with D perhaps TRBD1 (6 bases). Written as DNA, the CDR3 is TGCGCCAGCAGCTTCCAGGGGCCCGACACCGGGGAGCTGTTTTTT. The encoded protein is CASSFQGPDTGELFF.